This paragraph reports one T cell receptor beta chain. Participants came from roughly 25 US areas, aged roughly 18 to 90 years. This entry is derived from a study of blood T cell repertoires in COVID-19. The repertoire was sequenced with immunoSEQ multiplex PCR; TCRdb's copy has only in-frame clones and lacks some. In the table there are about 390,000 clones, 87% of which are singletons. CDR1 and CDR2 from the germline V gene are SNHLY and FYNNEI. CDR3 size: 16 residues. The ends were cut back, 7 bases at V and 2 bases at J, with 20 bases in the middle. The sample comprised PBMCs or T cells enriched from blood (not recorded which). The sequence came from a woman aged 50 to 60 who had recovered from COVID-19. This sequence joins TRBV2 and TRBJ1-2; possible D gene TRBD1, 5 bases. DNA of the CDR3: TGTGCCAGCACTTACATTCGGGGGTCTCCAAACTATGGCTACACCTTC. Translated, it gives CASTYIRGSPNYGYTF.